This record covers a single T cell receptor beta chain. No cognate antigen has been identified for it. Base qualities are not at hand, and no much larger clone is one base apart. The entry originates in a study of cytomegalovirus exposure and HLA in healthy donors (dated by TCRdb to between 2016 and 2019). Describing the broader study: An earlier analysis of roughly 610 of the donors reported 276 Gb of sequence data and approximately 120 million unique TCR beta sequences obtained from some 200 million T cells. Class I and class II HLA loci were covered by the typing at four-digit resolution. Besides the first cohort of around 700 subjects, a separate validation cohort made up of some 110 different subjects was used. Donor age, sex, ethnicity and CMV serostatus were compiled together with the repertoire data. The study aimed to test whether cataloging public T cell receptors could reveal signatures of past pathogen exposure. To predict cytomegalovirus infection status, the study brought together high-throughput TCR immunosequencing, statistical association of individual TCRs with disease status, and machine learning. To decide whether each TCR beta V gene segment behaved as functional or pseudogenic, an earlier analysis of approximately 600 of the donors relied on high-throughput TCR beta sequencing. All discovery cohort repertoires had been generated using a single sequencing platform. The study profiled the T cell repertoires of 500 to 800 subjects by immunosequencing and related them to cytomegalovirus serostatus. Several DR-DQ haplotypes were treated as single units for association and clustering because of strong linkage in the cohort. A later analysis re-analyzed previously published TCR beta repertoires from 650 to 800 donors and added high-resolution HLA genotyping to study TCR occurrence patterns. A later genetic analysis used genome-wide SNP genotypes for about 60% of the roughly 700 donors, treating that subset as a discovery cohort. Rather than using new phenotypic data, the later analysis identified candidate immune exposures from TCR beta sequences and from how often those sequences occurred across donors. Of the roughly 400 genotyped donors, approximately 80% fell in the genetic ancestry cluster associated with self-reported Caucasian donors. An early release covering around 630 HLA-typed donors comprised about 290 gigabases of sequencing data and 85 million or so unique TCR sequences. On average, over 200,000 unique TCR beta nucleotide sequences were sequenced per donor among a few hundred genotyped donors of the cohort, with around 19% of those sequences being non-productive. The number of donors typed differed by locus, with roughly 620-640 for A, B, C, DRB1 and DQB1, roughly 520 for DQA1, about 610 for DPA1, and some 470 for DPB1.

The cohort was made up of 666 healthy bone marrow donors. Cohort members were all nominally healthy when sampled, although unrecorded immune exposures were likely present. The donor was CMV seronegative and belonged to the group of more than 300 seronegative cohort members. Each donor provided a peripheral blood sample, and peripheral blood mononuclear cells were used for TCR beta sequencing. Genomic DNA extraction from the blood cell samples was performed with the Qiagen DNeasy Blood Extraction Kit. Points the paper makes about the study in general: The cohort was sequenced for TCR beta chains only, and without alpha or paired-chain data the features that could be detected were limited. In an earlier analysis of fewer than 750 of the donors, most TCR beta V segments were observed in productive rearrangements about 90% or about 30% of the time, broadly matching IMGT annotations. Because HLA typing was missing for some donors at each locus, association tests included only the typed subset. In a later analysis, most CMV-associated TCR beta chains were found to appear HLA-restricted, with HLA associations seemingly driven largely by CMV exposure. Some IMGT-functional V segments, including TRBV6-2 and TRBV6-3, could not be distinguished by the 87-base-pair reads and were therefore excluded. Presence/absence analyses assumed roughly uniform sequencing depth across donors, an assumption that may not hold. Correlated functional status among segregating V segments might reflect linkage disequilibrium, but an unknown experimental factor could not be ruled out. CMV serostatus was the only immune exposure information available for the cohort. A further reported finding was that TCR beta sequences accurately predicted the HLA-A and HLA-B alleles for most subjects in the first cohort. A cluster of highly shared sequence variants was judged likely to be a technical artifact of the sequencing pipeline. When HLA alleles, especially DR and DQ, strongly co-occurred, attributing TCR associations to individual alleles was difficult. In vitro tests confirmed that a few of the cytomegalovirus-associated TCR beta chains recognize cytomegalovirus antigens. Most TCR sequences were seen in very few donors, while some public TCRs were found in many individuals. V-gene and J-gene trimming of TCR beta chains was associated with a missense DCLRE1C variant in a later genetic analysis, and the association was replicated in an independent cohort. A total of roughly 160 TCR beta chains were listed by the study as associated with cytomegalovirus. The classifier was reported to diagnose cytomegalovirus status with high specificity and sensitivity in both the original cohort and the validation cohort. The authors suggested that the approach could potentially be generalized to other disease states and immunological phenotypes. According to a later genetic analysis, donors in an Asian-associated ancestry cluster had fewer N-insertions in productive TCRs than the roughly 670-donor mean. In a later analysis, HLA-associated TCR beta chains were found to be more clonally expanded and to have lower generation probabilities than equally common non-associated chains. The earlier analysis of a few hundred of the donors excluded about 16 rarely observed V segments, including chromosome 9 orphons, because counts were too low. A later analysis reported that several top co-occurrence clusters appeared linked to parvovirus B19, influenza, CMV and Epstein-Barr virus. Specific HLA alleles were associated with 16,951 TCR beta sequences at a false discovery rate of 0.05 in a later analysis. A later analysis found that TCR association rates varied across HLA loci, with DRB1 alleles showing the most associated TCRs and HLA-C alleles the fewest.

Germline trimming: 2 bases from V, 7 bases from J; junction bases outside gene matches: 10. Sequences KGHSH (CDR1) and LQKENI (CDR2) are obtained from the germline V gene. Taken from cysteine to phenylalanine, the CDR3 has 16 residues. Only the CDR3 DNA stays, 48 bases, in frame from base 1. The library was made by the immunoSEQ multiplex PCR assay. For the multiplex PCR, a mixture combining 60 forward primers for TCR Vbeta segments and 13 reverse primers for TCR Jbeta segments was used. The CDR3 region of rearranged TCR beta genes was amplified from genomic DNA by a multiplex PCR assay. The amplified TCR beta libraries were sequenced on the Illumina HiSeq System as 87-base-pair reads. Per the authors' processing: In a later analysis, 80 million or so unique TCR beta chains were counted across the roughly 670 repertoires, and around 11 million of these chains were shared by at least two donors. Raw reads were error-corrected and collapsed into unique sequences by a nearest-neighbor algorithm in which closely related sequences were merged to remove PCR and sequencing errors. Alignment of CDR3 sequences to IMGT reference sequences was used to assign V, D and J gene segments. For a sequence to be retained, a match of at least six nucleotides was required to both a V gene segment and a J gene segment. Rearrangements were classified as productive when the CDR3 lacked stop codons and remained in frame with V and J, and all other rearrangements were classified as non-productive. CDR3 was defined by IMGT convention, running from the second conserved V-encoded cysteine to the conserved J-encoded phenylalanine. Sequences without an unambiguous match to a single V gene segment were excluded from the earlier analysis of several hundred of the donors. An earlier analysis of about 600 of the donors called V segments functional above 56.7% productive rearrangements and segregating when the between-donor standard deviation exceeded 5%. A statistical classification framework was built to diagnose cytomegalovirus status from the catalog of TCR beta chain sequences. V and J gene assignment, in a later analysis, came from comparing TCR nucleotide sequences with IMGT/GENE-DB human TR gene sequences. A later analysis assigned CDR3 sequences and most-parsimonious VDJ recombination scenarios with the TCRdist pipeline. In a later analysis, each TCR beta chain was defined by its CDR3 amino acid sequence together with its V-gene family, and reads lacking a unique V-gene family were excluded. A later analysis removed 500 to 600 highly shared, low-generation-probability nucleotide sequences to deal with suspected cross-contamination and a sequencing artifact. For each public chain, a later analysis derived a clonal expansion index from normalized ranks of inferred template counts within each repertoire. In a later analysis, generation probabilities were computed with a VDJ recombination model fitted to out-of-frame rearrangements, and the resulting probabilities were checked against IGoR. A later analysis scored TCR-TCR, TCR-HLA and TCR-CMV co-occurrence with hypergeometric tests, applying a repertoire-size bias correction to TCR pairs. To estimate false discovery rates, a later analysis permuted the HLA or CMV assignments 20 times. In a later analysis, co-occurring TCRs were grouped using DBSCAN, with TCRdist sequence similarity added in when clustering inside HLA-allele-positive subsets. Repertoires with fewer than 30,000 or more than 120,000 public chains, plus five repertoires with anomalous nucleotide sharing, were excluded from co-occurrence clustering. Here the immuneACCESS table is served through TCRdb, limited to in-frame sequences with V and J called. Missing clones are a known gap in these copies; in checked studies unresolved V genes cover under half, and the rest lacks a known reason. The V and J calls and clone size were taken over from that table, and D and trimming were inferred from the DNA. Within this sample are tens of thousands of clones, with roughly three quarters of them counted one time only. The biggest ten clones account for about 2.9% of the sample.

This TCR was sampled from a man aged 25 to 40 in good health and CMV-seronegative. The material sequenced was PBMCs. The chain uses TRBV18 and TRBJ2-4; 8 of the junction bases match TRBD1. The CDR3 sequence is CASSPNSRTGNNIQYF. The nucleotides are TGTGCCAGCTCACCAAATTCCAGGACAGGGAATAACATTCAGTACTTC.